This TCR beta chain is from a study of T cell repertoires in cytomegalovirus infection. The wider study: A matching HLA type, together with CMV infection, was signaled by public TCR beta signatures.

One entry per CDR3 protein results from TCRdb running MiXCR on the reads. The sample has around 900,000 distinct CDR3 sequences; 31% are singletons. The germline CDR1 and CDR2 sequences are LNHDA and SQIVND (reference sequence). This CDR3 spans 13 amino acids. V dropped 1 base and J dropped 3 bases, with 7 bases sitting between them. On this clonotype: Antigen unknown.

The chain uses TRBV19 and TRBJ2-7; D uncertain. The source of this sequence is a human donor in good health (CMV status not recorded). Some clones in this sample may be carry-over from other donors' samples. The specimen comprised cultured CD8+ T cells from PBMCs, sampled from culture after CMV antigen stimulation. Written as DNA, the CDR3 is TGTGCCAGTAGTATAGGAGATATCTACGAGCAGTACTTC. This codes for CASSIGDIYEQYF.